The 23 T cell receptor beta chains below all came from one sample that was sequenced in a study of radiotherapy plus CTLA-4 blockade in lung cancer. Profiled with immunoSEQ multiplex PCR; TCRdb holds only in-frame clones, not every one. The sample includes tens of thousands of clones, more than 70% of them seen just once. Material: peripheral blood, obtained from a patient treated with radiotherapy plus ipilimumab. The origin of the receptors is a human donor with non-small cell lung cancer that progressed on radiotherapy plus ipilimumab.

The J gene is TRBJ1-1, the V gene TRBV5-1; no clear D. Germline CDR1 SGHRS, CDR2 YFSETQ. CDR3 size: 12 residues. Trimming pared 4 bases from V and 7 bases from J, leaving 11 bases between. The CDR3 spells CASSGTRGEAFF. For the CDR3, the DNA is TGCGCCAGCAGCGGAACCCGGGGTGAAGCTTTCTTT.

This rearrangement joins TRBV9 to TRBJ2-7; D ambiguous. The CDR3 consists of 11 residues. Germline assignment: CDR1 SGDLS and CDR2 YYNGEE. Trimming shortened V by 4 bases and J by 2 bases, and 4 bases separated the two germline ends. CDR3: CASSYTYEQYF. In DNA form, the CDR3 reads TGTGCCAGCAGCTACACCTACGAGCAGTACTTC.

The rearrangement links TRBV4-2 to TRBJ2-3; D could derive from TRBD1 or TRBD2 (5 bases each). CDR3 size: 18 residues. Germline values: CDR1 LGHNA, CDR2 YNFKEQ. V was pared by 3 bases and J by 2 bases, with 21 bases between. The CDR3 DNA reads TGTGCCAGCAGCCAGTTTTTTCAAAACGGGGCCAACACAGATACGCAGTATTTT. It codes for CASSQFFQNGANTDTQYF.

The V gene is TRBV6-6, the J gene TRBJ1-1, with a possible D match to TRBD1 (5 bases). The CDR3 has 13 residues. Trimming shortened V by 6 bases and J by 5 bases, and 13 bases separated the two germline ends. Germline lookup yields CDR1 MNHNY and CDR2 SVGAGI (reference sequence). CDR3 nucleotides: TGTGCCAGCAGGAGACACCCAGGGACTGAAGCTTTCTTT. This codes for CASRRHPGTEAFF.

The gene calls are TRBV25-1 and TRBJ1-1; D is unresolved. There are 15 residues in the CDR3. Trimming removed 1 base at V and 0 bases at J, with 9 bases between. Germline CDR1 MGHDK, CDR2 SYGVNS. Written as DNA, the CDR3 is TGTGCCAGCAGTGAATCGACAAAATTGAACACTGAAGCTTTCTTT. Translation: CASSESTKLNTEAFF.

The gene calls are TRBV6-1 and TRBJ1-4, with TRBD1 identical over 7 bases. Looked up from germline, CDR1 is MNHNS and CDR2 is SASEGT. J was trimmed by 8 bases and V by 8 bases; bases with no gene match: 8. The CDR3 has 13 amino acids. The CDR3 DNA sequence: TGTGCCAGCTTAGACAGGGTAGGGGAAAAACTGTTTTTT. Translation: CASLDRVGEKLFF.

The chain recombines TRBV4-3 with TRBJ2-2; D not resolved. V was shortened by 0 bases and J by 7 bases, with 24 bases between the two germline ends. The CDR3 runs to 19 residues. CDR1 and CDR2 from the germline V gene are LGHNA and YSLEER. As DNA, the CDR3 is TGCGCCAGCAGCCAAGAGGCGCCGGTAGGGCAAGATAGGGTCGGGGAGCTGTTTTTT. It encodes CASSQEAPVGQDRVGELFF.

About this clone itself: The sample holds other DNA sequences that translate to the same CDR3. J is TRBJ2-1 and V is TRBV27; D uncertain. CDR3 length: 13 amino acids. Germline CDR1 and CDR2: MNHEY and SMNVEV (reference sequence). The V end lost 2 bases, the J end lost 4 bases, and 6 bases lay between the germline ends. The DNA for the CDR3 is TGTGCCAGCAGTTTAGAAGGTTACAATGAGCAGTTCTTC. As protein: CASSLEGYNEQFF.

This clone was recorded a few times. The J gene is TRBJ2-7, the V gene TRBV19, with D perhaps TRBD1 (5 bases). The CDR3 covers 13 residues. V dropped 2 bases and J dropped 13 bases, with 18 bases sitting between them. Germline CDR1 and CDR2: LNHDA and SQIVND (reference sequence). In DNA form, the CDR3 reads TGTGCCAGTAGTATATCCCTCGAGACAGAGGTATACTTC. Translation gives CASSISLETEVYF.

The V call is TRBV10-2, the J call TRBJ2-2; the D is unclear. Between the trimmed V and J ends, which lost 4 bases and 0 bases, there was a span of 6 bases. This CDR3 region has 14 residues. Germline CDR1 is WSHSY and CDR2 is SAAADI. CDR3 sequence reads: CASSVRPNTGELFF. The CDR3 bases are TGCGCCAGCAGTGTTCGCCCGAACACCGGGGAGCTGTTTTTT.

V usage is TRBV28 and J usage is TRBJ1-5; no definite D call. V lost 2 bases to trimming and J lost 0 bases, with 8 bases between them. Germline V lookup: CDR1 MDHEN, CDR2 SYDVKM. The CDR3 runs to 15 residues. In nucleotides, the CDR3 is TGTGCCAGCAGTTTACCGGGGTTTAGCAATCAGCCCCAGCATTTT. This translates into CASSLPGFSNQPQHF.

This clone was observed a few times. One end of the junction fails to match germline, which may point to a read error. This chain links TRBV27 with TRBJ2-1; D may be TRBD2 (6 bases). Germline V gene data show CDR1 as MNHEY and CDR2 as SMNVEV (reference sequence). The CDR3 length is 14 residues. This CDR3 reads CATSYRGEYNEQFF. The CDR3 bases are TGTGCCACCAGTTACCGCGGGGAGTACAATGAGCAGTTCTTC.

The chain has TRBV7-2 and TRBJ2-5, with TRBD2 matching 7 bases. The CDR3 loop spans 15 amino acids. Germline V lookup: CDR1 SGHTA, CDR2 FQGNSA. J was trimmed by 2 bases and V by 5 bases; bases with no gene match: 8. The CDR3 sequence is CASSGRASGQETQYF. DNA of the CDR3: TGTGCCAGCAGCGGCCGGGCTAGCGGTCAAGAGACCCAGTACTTC. Full variable domain (missing parts from reference TRBV7-2 and TRBJ2-5): GAGVSQSPSNKVTEKGKDVELRCDPISGHTALYWYRQSLGQGLEFLIYFQGNSAPDKSGLPSDRFSAERTGGSVSTLTIQRTQQEDSAVYLCASSGRASGQETQYFGPGTRLLVL.

The chain links TRBV9 to TRBJ2-7; possibly TRBD1 for D (5 bases). CDR3 length equals 13 residues. V lost 3 bases to trimming and J lost 2 bases, with 9 bases between them. The germline V gene has CDR1 SGDLS and CDR2 YYNGEE. This CDR3 reads CASSAGQAYEQYF. For the CDR3, the DNA is TGTGCCAGCAGCGCCGGACAAGCCTACGAGCAGTACTTC.

The chain is built from TRBV15 and TRBJ2-2, with D maybe TRBD2 (7 bases). Germline lookup yields CDR1 LNHNV and CDR2 YYDKDF (reference sequence). The CDR3 is made up of 16 amino acids. Trimming removed 1 base from V and 3 bases from J, with 12 bases in between. The DNA for the CDR3 is TGTGCCACCAGCAGAGTAGGCGGGGGCGACACCGGGGAGCTGTTTTTT. It translates to CATSRVGGGDTGELFF.

This chain joins TRBV29-1 and TRBJ2-5, with TRBD1 matching over 7 bases. Trimming cost V 1 base and J 4 bases; bases outside gene matches: 21. This CDR3 spans 19 amino acids. Looked up from germline, CDR1 is SQVTM and CDR2 is ANQGSEA. CDR3 region: CSVEVPGALQGHRAETQYF. CDR3 coding DNA: TGCAGCGTTGAAGTCCCAGGGGCATTACAGGGGCACCGGGCAGAGACCCAGTACTTC.

This CDR3 reads CASSDAVLGGRKAGMDTQYF. CDR3 coding DNA: TGTGCCAGCAGTGACGCAGTTCTCGGGGGGCGAAAGGCCGGAATGGATACGCAGTATTTT. The chain carries TRBV6-1 and TRBJ2-3, with a weak D call TRBD2 (7 bases). Germline CDR1 reads MNHNS; CDR2 reads SASEGT. This CDR3 comprises 20 residues. V lost 3 bases and J 6 bases, leaving 31 bases between the germline ends.

This clone showed up many times. This chain uses TRBV9 with TRBJ1-5, with D uncertain. The V gene lost 0 bases and the J gene lost 0 bases, with 4 bases spanning the gap. This CDR3 comprises 14 residues. Germline V gives CDR1 SGDLS, CDR2 YYNGEE. CDR3 in amino acids: CASSVGDSNQPQHF. The CDR3, as DNA: TGTGCCAGCAGCGTAGGGGATAGCAATCAGCCCCAGCATTTT.

The J gene is TRBJ1-5, the V gene TRBV7-9; D is unresolved. V dropped 4 bases and J dropped 0 bases, with 7 bases sitting between them. CDR3 length: 14 amino acids. The germline V gene encodes CDR1 SEHNR and CDR2 FQNEAQ (reference sequence). The CDR3 DNA is TGTGCCAGCAGCTCGGGGTTTAGCAATCAGCCCCAGCATTTT. It encodes CASSSGFSNQPQHF.

There are a few counts of this clone. The chain recombines TRBV6-5 with TRBJ2-1; 14 bases fit TRBD2. Unmatched junction bases numbered 5, after V lost 6 bases and J lost 4 bases. The CDR3 is made up of 16 amino acids. Germline V lookup: CDR1 MNHEY, CDR2 SVGAGI. The CDR3: CASSYGTSGGYNEQFF. CDR3 coding DNA: TGTGCCAGCAGCTACGGGACTAGCGGGGGTTACAATGAGCAGTTCTTC.

The chain carries TRBV15 and TRBJ2-7; 10 nucleotides match TRBD1. Germline V gene data show CDR1 as LNHNV and CDR2 as YYDKDF (reference sequence). The CDR3 is 13 amino acids. With V trimmed by 8 bases and J by 6 bases, 7 bases remained unmatched. Here the CDR3 DNA reads TGTGCCACCGCCGGGACAGGGGTTTCCGAGCAGTACTTC. The encoded protein is CATAGTGVSEQYF.

The CDR3 reads CAISVSDNYGYTF. Here the CDR3 DNA reads TGTGCCATCAGTGTTTCAGATAACTATGGCTACACCTTC. The chain recombines TRBV10-3 with TRBJ1-2; D is undetermined. Germline V gives CDR1 ENHRY, CDR2 SYGVKD. This CDR3 contains 13 residues. V was clipped by 4 bases and J by 1 base, with 7 bases between them.

This clone has just a few counts. This rearrangement joins TRBV6-1 to TRBJ2-7; D not resolved. Germline V CDR1 and CDR2: MNHNS, SASEGT. Between the trimmed V and J ends, which lost 6 bases and 5 bases, there was a span of 8 bases. The CDR3 is 11 amino acids. The CDR3 sequence is CASSFPHEQYF. For the CDR3, the DNA is TGTGCCAGCAGCTTCCCCCACGAGCAGTACTTC.